Given below is one T cell receptor (beta chain) in context. The antigen is not known. Every sample had a minimum of 6 million PBMCs isolated. This entry belongs to a study of blood T cells in healthy people across ages. Study findings and constraints: The study regarded diversity estimates from one million T cells as underestimates. Correlation between TCR beta diversity and naive T cell percentage was strong. Whereas aged donors had fewer naive CD4+ cells, long-lived donors had more of them and higher diversity.

V was pared by 0 bases and J by 2 bases, with 16 bases between. The germline V gene encodes CDR1 DFQATT and CDR2 SNEGSKA (reference sequence). This CDR3 is 16 amino acids long. A second roughly 6 to 12 cycle PCR used barcoded and J-beta primers. TCRdb called the 5' RACE reads again in MiXCR, with one record for every CDR3 protein. The table includes just over 800,000 distinct CDR3 sequences, 55% to 65% detected once. V and J are TRBV20-1 and TRBJ2-5, with D hard to call. The sample taken for sequencing was blood. The receptor comes from a man aged 30-40 years in good health. The CDR3 DNA follows: TGCAGTGCTAGAGATTGGGTAGTCCGTGGTCAAGAGACCCAGTACTTC. This encodes CSARDWVVRGQETQYF.